These T cell receptor beta chains were read from a single sample in a study of shared clonotypes between healthy human individuals. The method was immunoSEQ multiplex PCR; TCRdb's version includes in-frame clones alone and lacks a portion of them. The sample consists of approximately 810,000 clones, about 91% of them appearing once. The sample was naive CD8+ T cells sorted from blood. Every receptor here comes from a man younger than 45 in good health. CDR3s leave out the opening cysteine and the closing phenylalanine or tryptophan. D genes are given only for firm matches. Expanded clones are given a class, and other clones once, few, many or no size at all.

size: NA; J: TRBJ2-1; V: TRBV27; D: TRBD2; length: 17; CDR3: ASSSRRSGTSGSYNEQF
size: NA; J: TRBJ2-1; V: TRBV7-2; D: NA; length: 16; CDR3: ASSPKGTRTTIYNEQF
size: NA; J: TRBJ1-5; V: TRBV28; D: TRBD1; length: 14; CDR3: ASSLEWTGKLEPQH
size: NA; J: NA; V: TRBV7-2; D: NA; length: 14; CDR3: ASSRAARLDSYEQY
size: few; J: TRBJ1-5; V: TRBV7-9; D: NA; length: 13; CDR3: ASSLARTGEGPQH
size: NA; J: TRBJ1-5; V: TRBV19; D: NA; length: 12; CDR3: ASSIGRSNQPQH
size: NA; J: TRBJ2-6; V: TRBV7-9; D: NA; length: 13; CDR3: ASSPWGAGANVLT
size: NA; J: TRBJ2-3; V: TRBV27; D: TRBD2; length: 14; CDR3: ASSLLAGGSTDTQY
size: NA; J: TRBJ2-1; V: TRBV4-1; D: TRBD1; length: 16; CDR3: ASSQVATGTGEYNEQF
size: NA; J: TRBJ2-5; V: TRBV7-6; D: NA; length: 13; CDR3: ASSLEWGLQETQY
size: NA; J: TRBJ2-5; V: TRBV10-1; D: TRBD2; length: 13; CDR3: ASSRLAGGPETQY
size: NA; J: TRBJ2-7; V: TRBV13; D: NA; length: 13; CDR3: ASSLVSGYGYEQY
size: NA; J: TRBJ2-7; V: TRBV7-8; D: NA; length: 13; CDR3: ASSFRDPGSHEQY
size: few; J: TRBJ2-1; V: TRBV4-3; D: NA; length: 15; CDR3: ASSQGTGSSSYNEQF
size: NA; J: TRBJ2-1; V: TRBV19; D: TRBD2; length: 13; CDR3: ASSVGLALYNEQF
size: NA; J: TRBJ2-5; V: TRBV7-3; D: NA; length: 11; CDR3: ASSWDHQETQY
size: once; J: TRBJ2-1; V: TRBV13; D: TRBD2; length: 13; CDR3: ASSPAGTTYNEQF
size: NA; J: TRBJ2-7; V: TRBV5-4; D: NA; length: 9; CDR3: ASSHGREQY
size: NA; J: TRBJ2-1; V: TRBV19; D: TRBD2; length: 13; CDR3: ASRRTSGGANEQF
size: NA; J: TRBJ2-2; V: TRBV9; D: NA; length: 10; CDR3: ASSQDTGELF
size: NA; J: TRBJ2-7; V: TRBV30; D: NA; length: 11; CDR3: AWGGTVPYEQY
size: NA; J: TRBJ2-7; V: TRBV5-1; D: NA; length: 14; CDR3: ASSSGSGHTSYEQY
size: NA; J: TRBJ2-1; V: TRBV10-3; D: NA; length: 14; CDR3: AISESRNRGGDEQF
size: NA; J: TRBJ2-7; V: TRBV7-9; D: NA; length: 14; CDR3: ASSLELGVRTYEQY
size: NA; J: TRBJ2-7; V: TRBV7-9; D: NA; length: 11; CDR3: ASSLSGIYEQY
size: NA; J: TRBJ1-5; V: TRBV6-6; D: NA; length: 13; CDR3: ASSYSRSDDQPQH
size: NA; J: TRBJ2-1; V: TRBV5-1; D: NA; length: 11; CDR3: ASSWDAGNEQF
size: NA; J: TRBJ2-7; V: TRBV7-2; D: TRBD2; length: 11; CDR3: ASSPTSTWEQY
size: NA; J: TRBJ2-7; V: TRBV7-6; D: NA; length: 10; CDR3: ASSPALDEQY
size: NA; J: TRBJ2-1; V: TRBV19; D: TRBD1; length: 14; CDR3: ASSPALGQGFNEQF
size: NA; J: TRBJ1-2; V: TRBV7-9; D: NA; length: 15; CDR3: ASSLAPLRAANYGYT
size: NA; J: TRBJ2-1; V: TRBV29-1; D: NA; length: 9; CDR3: SVQGGNEQF
size: NA; J: TRBJ1-2; V: TRBV14; D: TRBD1; length: 13; CDR3: ASRLPGQGDYGYT
size: NA; J: TRBJ2-7; V: TRBV2; D: TRBD1; length: 10; CDR3: ASRDREYEQY
size: NA; J: TRBJ2-3; V: TRBV6-1; D: NA; length: 10; CDR3: ASSDRRDTQY
size: NA; J: TRBJ2-3; V: TRBV9; D: TRBD2; length: 16; CDR3: ASSDPLSWREDTDTQY
size: NA; J: TRBJ2-7; V: TRBV11-2; D: NA; length: 9; CDR3: ASSPLYEQY
size: NA; J: TRBJ2-3; V: TRBV6-5; D: NA; length: 13; CDR3: ASSYSEGPTDTQY